Sequencing of this T cell receptor beta chain was carried out in a study of blood T cell repertoires in COVID-19 (dated by TCRdb to 2019 to 2021). Regarding the research as a whole: The collaborator samples originated in the United States, Italy and Spain and spanned the acute and convalescent phases of COVID-19. The prospective study material was composed of cDNA or gDNA derived from T cells, B-cell-depleted T cells, or PBMCs. The dataset comprised deeply sampled blood TCRbeta repertoires from subjects exposed to, actively infected with, or recovered from COVID-19. A freely available public database, intended as a resource for researchers studying the immune response to SARS-CoV-2, is where the repertoires were released. Samples came from the ongoing ImmuneRACE study (first 160 participants) plus 1,254 subjects from 6 global collaborators. The sample metadata nearly always contained a de-identified subject ID, COVID-19 status, age in years and sex. Where available, HLA class I and class II types were obtained from metadata supplied by the sample provider rather than from assay-based typing.

General findings and caveats noted by the study authors: How much clinical and demographic metadata was included differed by source and by participant, and the metadata was provided uncurated.

For CDR1 and CDR2, the germline V gene lists MNHNS and SASEGT. The CDR3 sequence holds 12 residues, the cysteine and phenylalanine included. Only the CDR3 portion is preserved as DNA: 36 bases, with reading frame beginning at the first base. A distance of 7 bases separates the germline ends of V and J, which lose 0 bases and 10 bases respectively. This clone was seen only once. It lacks a known antigen. The record has no base qualities; no much larger clone is one base away. TCRbeta CDR3 regions were amplified from genomic DNA using the immunoSEQ Assay, a bias-controlled multiplex PCR. The paper's data handling went like this. Nucleated cell counts per sample were estimated from amplification of reference gene primers within the assay. Sequence reads were collapsed and filtered to measure the absolute abundance of every unique TCRbeta CDR3 rearrangement. For each sample, productive Simpson clonality was calculated by taking the square root of Simpson's diversity index across productive rearrangements. Here the immuneACCESS table is served through TCRdb, limited to in-frame sequences with V and J called. Missing clones are a known gap in these copies; in checked studies unresolved V genes cover under half, and the rest lacks a known reason. The D gene and trimming were derived from the DNA, and the V and J assignments and clone size from that table. The table for this sample lists roughly 68,000 clones; roughly 90% of them were counted only once. Roughly 7.3% of the sample comes from the top ten.

One collaborating source in Seattle enrolled patients while the patients were actively infected and followed the patients over time throughout the course of disease. Whole blood was collected in K2EDTA tubes by collaborating institutions according to the institutions' own protocols. Collaborator samples were shipped for TCRbeta analysis as frozen whole blood, isolated PBMCs, or DNA extracted from either sample type. The receptor comes from a man in his forties or fifties with COVID-19, enrolled during active disease. The sample comprised peripheral blood. The chain is assembled from TRBV6-1 and TRBJ2-1; TRBD1 is possibly the D segment (6 matching bases). The DNA sequence is as follows: TGTGCCAGCAGTGAAGCAGGGGGAGAGCAGTTCTTC. Translated, this is CASSEAGGEQFF.